The 29 T cell receptor beta chains below come from one sample, sequenced in a study of T cells in Graves' hyperthyroidism and ophthalmopathy. Amplified TCR beta CDR3 regions came from RNA transcripts. With the HTBI primer set, the TCR CDR3 went through a first round of RT-PCR. TCRdb itself ran the multiplex PCR reads through MiXCR, one entry per CDR3 protein. The sample gives about 520,000 distinct CDR3 sequences, around 22% of which show up once; roughly 10% is in the top ten. The sequencing sample was made of blood. The source of these receptors is a woman aged 30 to 39 with Graves' ophthalmopathy.

V gene TRBV6-1 combines with J gene TRBJ1-2, with 7 nucleotides matching TRBD1. Germline V lookup: CDR1 MNHNS, CDR2 SASEGT. CDR3 length: 14 amino acids. The ends lost 2 bases at V and 6 bases at J; junction bases unmatched: 6. The CDR3 region has the DNA TGTGCCAGCAGTGAAAAAGGTCAGGGGGATGGCTACACCTTC. Translated, it gives CASSEKGQGDGYTF.

This clonotype was counted ten times or more. The chain uses TRBV20-1 and TRBJ1-1; tentative D call: TRBD1 (6 bases). Germline lookup yields CDR1 DFQATT and CDR2 SNEGSKA (reference sequence). Trimming took off 6 bases at V and 4 bases at J, with 15 bases between the two ends. The CDR3 totals 13 residues. The CDR3 loop reads CSADGQSVTEAFF. CDR3 sequence (DNA): TGCAGTGCAGACGGACAGTCTGTCACTGAAGCTTTCTTT.

This chain joins TRBV6-1 and TRBJ1-2; no definite D call. The germline V gene has CDR1 MNHNS and CDR2 SASEGT. Trimming pared 2 bases from V and 2 bases from J, leaving 9 bases between. This CDR3 is 14 amino acids long. The CDR3 sequence: CASSEQLANYGYTF. CDR3 sequence (DNA): TGTGCCAGCAGTGAACAGCTGGCCAACTATGGCTACACCTTC.

This chain links TRBV2 with TRBJ2-5, with TRBD2 matching over 8 bases. Germline CDR1 reads SNHLY; CDR2 reads FYNNEI. J lost 4 bases, V lost 3 bases, and 13 bases had no gene match. CDR3 length equals 17 residues. Here the CDR3 reads CASSEQGLAGSRETQYF. CDR3 sequence (DNA): TGTGCCAGCAGTGAGCAAGGGCTAGCGGGTAGCAGAGAGACCCAGTACTTC. Filled out from reference TRBV2 and TRBJ2-5, the complete variable domain reads EPEVTQTPSHQVTQMGQEVILRCVPISNHLYFYWYRQILGQKVEFLVSFYNNEISEKSEIFDDQFSVERPDGSNFTLKIRSTKLEDSAMYFCASSEQGLAGSRETQYFGPGTRLLVL.

This clonotype was detected a few times. The chain employs TRBV25-1 and TRBJ2-7; TRBD1 agrees at 7 bases. Germline CDR1 and CDR2: MGHDK and SYGVNS. The CDR3 consists of 15 residues. V gave up 3 bases and J gave up 5 bases; unmatched junction bases: 10. CDR3 protein: CASSDWATGAHEQYF. The CDR3 DNA reads as TGTGCCAGCAGTGACTGGGCCACAGGGGCCCACGAGCAGTACTTC.

The CDR3: CATSSLAHTITDTQYF. The CDR3 nucleotides are TGTGCCACCAGCAGCCTAGCGCACACCATCACAGATACGCAGTATTTT. The chain has TRBV15 and TRBJ2-3; D might be TRBD2 (6 bases). The germline gives CDR1 LNHNV, CDR2 YYDKDF (reference sequence). V lost 3 bases to trimming and J lost 2 bases, with 15 bases between them. CDR3 length: 16 residues.

This clonotype occurred a few times. This chain links TRBV18 with TRBJ1-6; 10 nucleotides agree with TRBD1. In germline, CDR1 is KGHSH, CDR2 LQKENI. The CDR3 covers 15 residues. Trimming removed 3 bases from V and 11 bases from J; junction bases left unmatched: 7. The CDR3 nucleotides are TGTGCCAGCTCACCGACCGGGACAGGGGACCCACCCCTCCACTTT. Residues: CASSPTGTGDPPLHF.

This clonotype was seen repeatedly, ten times or more. The chain uses TRBV5-1 and TRBJ2-7; the D gene is possibly TRBD1 (6 bases). The length of the CDR3 is 14 residues. V was clipped by 6 bases and J by 0 bases, with 13 bases between them. Germline-derived CDR1 and CDR2 are SGHRS and YFSETQ. The DNA for the CDR3 is TGCGCCAGCACGAGACAGGCCTCCTCCTACGAGCAGTACTTC. This encodes CASTRQASSYEQYF. Drawing the rest from reference TRBV5-1 and TRBJ2-7, the complete variable domain is KAGVTQTPRYLIKTRGQQVTLSCSPISGHRSVSWYQQTPGQGLQFLFEYFSETQRNKGNFPGRFSGRQFSNSRSEMNVSTLELGDSALYLCASTRQASSYEQYFGPGTRLTVT.

Details on this clonotype: One end of the junction does not line up with germline, which may come from a read error. This chain joins TRBV6-1 and TRBJ2-4; TRBD1 matches 11 bases. This CDR3 is 15 amino acids long. Germline-derived CDR1 and CDR2 are MNHNS and SASEGT. CDR3: CASNTGQGDKNIKYF. For the CDR3, the DNA is TGTGCCAGCAACACGGGACAGGGGGACAAAAACATTAAGTACTTC.

The V and J genes are TRBV6-5 and TRBJ2-7, with D hard to call. The CDR3 consists of 15 residues. V lost 0 bases and J 6 bases, leaving 15 bases between the germline ends. Per the germline V gene, CDR1 is MNHEY and CDR2 is SVGAGI. In DNA form, the CDR3 reads TGTGCCAGCAGTTACTCGAAAAGGGTCTCGGGCGAGCAGTACTTC. The encoded protein is CASSYSKRVSGEQYF.

The chain is built from TRBV6-1 and TRBJ1-1; D is perhaps TRBD1 (5 bases). Looked up from germline, CDR1 is MNHNS and CDR2 is SASEGT. This CDR3 region has 14 residues. Trimming removed 7 bases at V and 2 bases at J, with 14 bases between. The CDR3 coding sequence is TGTGCCAGCACTCGGGGGGGACCTAACACTGAAGCTTTCTTT. The encoded protein is CASTRGGPNTEAFF.

This clonotype was counted at least ten times. The chain carries TRBV6-2 or TRBV6-3 and TRBJ1-1, with D perhaps matching TRBD1 (6 bases). The V end lost 5 bases, the J end lost 3 bases, and 10 bases lay between the germline ends. This CDR3 comprises 13 residues. Germline V CDR1 and CDR2: MNHEY, SVGEGT. Here the CDR3 reads CASSTGKYTEAFF. The CDR3 bases are TGTGCCAGCAGTACAGGGAAATACACTGAAGCTTTCTTT.

This clonotype has just a few counts. The gene calls are TRBV6-1 and TRBJ1-2; the match to TRBD1 covers 9 bases. This CDR3 region has 15 residues. From germline, CDR1 is MNHNS and CDR2 SASEGT. V shed 6 bases and J 4 bases; nucleotides not matched to a gene: 9. This CDR3 reads CASSNTGGLLYGYTF. CDR3 DNA: TGTGCCAGCAGCAATACAGGGGGCCTTCTCTATGGCTACACCTTC.

The chain joins TRBV6-1 to TRBJ2-6; perhaps TRBD1 as D (6 bases). The length of the CDR3 is 15 residues. Germline assignment: CDR1 MNHNS and CDR2 SASEGT. V gave up 8 bases and J gave up 0 bases, with 11 bases separating them. The CDR3 DNA reads TGTGCCAGCTCCCAGGGGCACTCTGGGGCCAACGTCCTGACTTTC. It codes for CASSQGHSGANVLTF.

The table lists this clonotype with a few counts. The genes are TRBV25-1 and TRBJ2-7; unclear D gene. The germline CDR1 and CDR2 sequences are MGHDK and SYGVNS. The V and J ends lost 3 bases and 6 bases respectively, with 6 bases between them. This CDR3 comprises 11 residues. The CDR3 DNA sequence: TGTGCCAGCAGTGATGGCGGCGAGCAGTACTTC. Protein sequence: CASSDGGEQYF.

This clonotype came up many times. The chain recombines TRBV7-3 with TRBJ2-5, with D possibly TRBD2 on 5 matching bases. The germline V and J ends were trimmed by 1 base and 0 bases, with 9 bases remaining between them. CDR1 and CDR2 (germline): SGHTA, FQGTGA. CDR3 length: 15 residues. The chain's CDR3 is CASSLNSGNQETQYF. CDR3 in DNA: TGTGCCAGCAGCTTAAATTCGGGAAACCAAGAGACCCAGTACTTC.

In its sample, this clonotype was seen many times. The DNA for the CDR3 is TGCAGTGCTGAGACAGCCTCTGGAAACACCATATATTTT. Its protein is CSAETASGNTIYF. The V gene is TRBV20-1, the J gene TRBJ1-3; a possible D gene is TRBD1 (5 bases). This CDR3 comprises 13 residues. Trimming pared 5 bases from V and 0 bases from J, leaving 8 bases between. Germline CDR1 and CDR2: DFQATT and SNEGSKA (reference sequence).

This clonotype turned up a few times. At one end the junction does not follow the germline gene, possibly because of a read error. The genes are TRBV11-1 and TRBJ1-5; D not certain. Germline V gene lookup returns CDR1 SGHAT and CDR2 FQDESV (reference sequence). The CDR3 spans 16 residues. As DNA, the CDR3 is TGTGCCAGCAGCACCCGAGACGGATATGGCAATCCGCCCCAGCATTTT. Protein product: CASSTRDGYGNPPQHF.

This clonotype showed up many times. V is TRBV11-3 and J is TRBJ2-2, with D possibly being TRBD1 or TRBD2 (5 bases each). Trimming shortened V by 5 bases and J by 8 bases, and 21 bases separated the two germline ends. The CDR3 runs to 16 residues. The germline gives CDR1 SGHNT, CDR2 YENEEA. CDR3: CASSEGWSRGSGELFF. For the CDR3, the DNA is TGTGCCAGCAGCGAGGGGTGGAGCCGGGGTAGTGGGGAGCTGTTTTTT.

This clonotype appeared many times. The rearrangement uses TRBV20-1 and TRBJ2-2; TRBD2 matches 7 bases. From germline, CDR1 is DFQATT and CDR2 SNEGSKA (reference sequence). Trimming removed 1 base from V and 7 bases from J; junction bases left unmatched: 6. This CDR3 contains 14 residues. CDR3 sequence (DNA): TGCAGTGCTAGAGGGGCTTTAGCGGGCGGGGAGCTGTTTTTT. Its translation: CSARGALAGGELFF.

This clonotype came up many times. The V and J genes are TRBV19 and TRBJ1-1; D is unresolved. CDR3 length equals 13 residues. Germline values: CDR1 LNHDA, CDR2 SQIVND (reference sequence). Trimming pared 1 base from V and 7 bases from J, leaving 10 bases between. The CDR3, as DNA: TGTGCCAGTAGTATAGCCGACCGGATTGAAGCTTTCTTT. Encoded protein: CASSIADRIEAFF.

Remarks on this clonotype: One end of the junction varies from germline; a read error may be responsible. The V and J genes are TRBV29-1 and TRBJ1-1, with D maybe TRBD1 (6 bases). Germline CDR1 and CDR2: SQVTM and ANQGSEA. This CDR3 spans 15 amino acids. CDR3 in amino acids: CSVNRWGGLGTEAFF. In nucleotides, the CDR3 is TGCAGCGTGAACCGATGGGGGGGGCTCGGGACTGAGGCTTTCTTT.

This clonotype was recorded many times. The chain links TRBV12-3 or TRBV12-4 to TRBJ1-1; 7 bases map to TRBD1. The CDR3 totals 14 residues. The V and J ends lost 8 bases and 1 base, in that order; junction bases with no gene match: 7. In DNA form, the CDR3 reads TGTGCCAGCGCCACGACAGGGCCGAACACTGAAGCTTTCTTT. This encodes CASATTGPNTEAFF.

In its sample, this clonotype was seen many times. The V gene is TRBV4-1, the J gene TRBJ1-5, with D hard to call. CDR3 length equals 13 residues. CDR1 and CDR2 (germline): MGHRA, YSYEKL. The V end lost 1 base, the J end lost 5 bases, and 6 bases lay between the germline ends. The chain's CDR3 is CASSQVLDQPQHF. The CDR3 region has the DNA TGCGCCAGCAGCCAAGTACTGGATCAGCCCCAGCATTTT.

The chain employs TRBV6-2 or TRBV6-3 and TRBJ1-1; D is unresolved. From germline, CDR1 is MNHEY and CDR2 SVGEGT. The CDR3 extends over 14 amino acids. Trimming stripped 2 bases from V and 0 bases from J, with 7 bases between. CDR3 sequence: CASSYTDMNTEAFF. As DNA, the CDR3 is TGTGCCAGCAGTTACACTGACATGAACACTGAAGCTTTCTTT.

The chain combines TRBV7-3 with TRBJ2-1; 12 bases map to TRBD2. The CDR3 loop spans 18 amino acids. Germline-derived CDR1 and CDR2 are SGHTA and FQGTGA. V shed 5 bases and J 0 bases; nucleotides not matched to a gene: 8. The CDR3 here is CASSRGLAGPSSYNEQFF. CDR3 nucleotides: TGTGCCAGCAGCAGAGGACTAGCGGGGCCTAGCTCCTACAATGAGCAGTTCTTC.

This chain links TRBV25-1 with TRBJ1-2, with D unresolved. This CDR3 comprises 13 residues. Trimming cost V 3 bases and J 2 bases, with 7 bases left between them. CDR1 is MGHDK, CDR2 SYGVNS, per germline. CDR3 region: CASSDSGNYGYTF. In DNA form, the CDR3 reads TGTGCCAGCAGTGACTCGGGGAACTATGGCTACACCTTC.

At least ten counts were recorded for this clonotype. The chain recombines TRBV20-1 with TRBJ2-7; D possibly matches TRBD1 or TRBD2 (7 bases each). This CDR3 comprises 16 residues. Germline CDR1 and CDR2: DFQATT and SNEGSKA (reference sequence). The V end lost 3 bases, the J end lost 2 bases, and 20 bases lay between the germline ends. The CDR3 bases are TGCAGTGCTAGTAGGGGGGAGGGGGCCCTACCCTACGAGCAGTACTTC. It translates to CSASRGEGALPYEQYF.

This clonotype was picked up many times. The chain recombines TRBV13 with TRBJ2-2; D unclear. V lost 3 bases and J 5 bases, leaving 13 bases between the germline ends. CDR3 size: 15 residues. Germline CDR1 PRHDT, CDR2 FYEKMQ (reference sequence). CDR3 in DNA: TGTGCCAGCAGCTTTCACGGCATAGGGACCGGGGAGCTGTTTTTT. This gives the protein CASSFHGIGTGELFF.